These 25 T cell receptor beta chains came from one sample sequenced in a study of CD8 T cells in ankylosing spondylitis. TCRdb re-analysed the 5' RACE reads in MiXCR, keeping a single row per CDR3 protein. Among 100,000 or so distinct CDR3 sequences listed, 24% were seen once. The sample comprised synovial fluid, either unsorted or a sorted T cell fraction (not recorded which). These receptors were collected from a male donor with ankylosing spondylitis.

In this sample, this clonotype turned up a few times. The CDR3 is CSAREDSGGGLYDEQFF. CDR3 coding DNA: TGCAGTGCTAGAGAGGATTCGGGCGGGGGTCTTTACGATGAGCAGTTCTTC. The chain couples TRBV20-1 to TRBJ2-1; 7 positions match TRBD2. The CDR3 has 17 amino acids. J gave up 8 bases and V 0 bases, and 16 bases lay outside the gene matches. Germline V CDR1 and CDR2: DFQATT, SNEGSKA (reference sequence).

This clonotype has only a few counts. J is TRBJ1-5 and V is TRBV7-2; maybe TRBD1 (5 bases). V was cut by 1 base and J by 0 bases, with 7 bases left in between. There are 15 residues in the CDR3. CDR1 is SGHTA, CDR2 FQGNSA, per germline. The CDR3 DNA reads TGTGCCAGCAGCTTAGAAGGGGATAGCAATCAGCCCCAGCATTTT. Its protein product is CASSLEGDSNQPQHF.

This clonotype was recorded a few times. V gene TRBV3-1 combines with J gene TRBJ2-3; no reliable D call. The CDR3 contains 15 residues. V was shortened by 2 bases and J by 0 bases, with 9 bases between the two germline ends. Germline assignment: CDR1 LGHDT and CDR2 YNNKEL (reference sequence). CDR3: CASSQRLSSTDTQYF. Here the CDR3 DNA reads TGTGCCAGCAGCCAAAGGTTGTCTAGCACAGATACGCAGTATTTT.

The rearrangement links TRBV18 to TRBJ1-1; perhaps TRBD1 as D (5 bases). The CDR3 is 16 residues long. Germline lookup yields CDR1 KGHSH and CDR2 LQKENI. Between the trimmed V and J ends, which lost 3 bases and 1 base, there was a span of 15 bases. CDR3 protein: CASSPSIGAGNTEAFF. As DNA, the CDR3 is TGTGCCAGCTCACCGTCAATCGGGGCAGGGAACACTGAAGCTTTCTTT.

Here the CDR3 reads CASSLPNEKLFF. DNA of the CDR3: TGTGCCAGCAGCTTGCCCAATGAAAAACTGTTTTTT. The genes are TRBV7-2 and TRBJ1-4; no definite D call. Germline lookup yields CDR1 SGHTA and CDR2 FQGNSA. With 3 bases removed from V and 5 bases from J, the gap between germline ends came to 4 bases. This CDR3 contains 12 residues. Combining the CDR3 with reference TRBV7-2 and TRBJ1-4 gives the whole variable domain GAGVSQSPSNKVTEKGKDVELRCDPISGHTALYWYRQSLGQGLEFLIYFQGNSAPDKSGLPSDRFSAERTGGSVSTLTIQRTQQEDSAVYLCASSLPNEKLFFGSGTQLSVL.

This clonotype was detected many times. V and J are TRBV5-6 and TRBJ2-2, with D tentatively TRBD1 (5 bases). CDR3 size: 15 residues. The germline V and J ends were trimmed by 6 bases and 0 bases, with 12 bases remaining between them. Looked up from germline, CDR1 is SGHDT and CDR2 is YYEEEE. CDR3 DNA sequence: TGTGCCAGCACAATAGGGGTAGCGAACACCGGGGAGCTGTTTTTT. As protein: CASTIGVANTGELFF.

The V call is TRBV20-1, the J call TRBJ2-1, with D possibly matching TRBD2 (6 bases). Trimming pared 6 bases from V and 4 bases from J, leaving 7 bases between. Germline CDR1 and CDR2: DFQATT and SNEGSKA (reference sequence). The CDR3 is made up of 11 amino acids. In DNA form, the CDR3 reads TGCAGTGCAGGGACTTACAATGAGCAGTTCTTC. It translates to CSAGTYNEQFF.

The chain combines TRBV6-1 with TRBJ2-1, with a tentative D call TRBD1 (5 bases). CDR1 is MNHNS, CDR2 SASEGT, per germline. This CDR3 spans 15 amino acids. The ends were cut back, 5 bases at V and 6 bases at J, with 17 bases in the middle. The CDR3 loop is CASSSPQAGSNEQFF. The CDR3 nucleotides read TGTGCCAGCAGTAGTCCCCAAGCAGGGTCCAATGAGCAGTTCTTC.

At least ten counts were recorded for this clonotype. The chain is built from TRBV29-1 and TRBJ2-1, with 7 nucleotides matching TRBD1. Looked up from germline, CDR1 is SQVTM and CDR2 is ANQGSEA. Trimming at V came to 6 bases and at J to 1 base, leaving 6 bases not matched to a gene. CDR3 length: 14 residues. The CDR3 loop reads CSVDRDRSYNEQFF. CDR3 nucleotide sequence: TGCAGCGTCGACAGGGATAGGTCCTACAATGAGCAGTTCTTC.

This clonotype was seen many times. V and J are TRBV4-2 and TRBJ2-1; D unresolved. The ends were cut back, 4 bases at V and 2 bases at J, with 15 bases in the middle. From germline, CDR1 is LGHNA and CDR2 YNFKEQ. The CDR3 is 16 residues long. As DNA, the CDR3 is TGTGCCAGCAGCCGGGGAAAAGAGTCGGCCTACAATGAGCAGTTCTTC. As protein: CASSRGKESAYNEQFF.

This clonotype occurred once. The V gene is TRBV19, the J gene TRBJ2-5, with D possibly TRBD2 on 7 matching bases. Trimming took 3 bases from V and 5 from J, leaving 16 bases between them. CDR1 LNHDA and CDR2 SQIVND come from the germline V gene (reference sequence). This CDR3 spans 15 amino acids. This chain's CDR3 is CASSMGGGHWETQYF. The CDR3 DNA reads TGTGCCAGTAGTATGGGAGGGGGTCACTGGGAGACCCAGTACTTC.

The chain has TRBV7-2 and TRBJ2-3; TRBD2 agrees at 8 bases. The CDR3 sequence is 17 residues long. V trimming: 1 base; J trimming: 6 bases; junction bases outside the gene matches: 12. The germline V gene has CDR1 SGHTA and CDR2 FQGNSA. CDR3 nucleotides: TGTGCCAGCAGCTTAGGTGGACTAGCAGACCTCCGCGATACGCAGTATTTT. It yields the protein CASSLGGLADLRDTQYF.

The chain recombines TRBV18 with TRBJ2-5; 9 bases are shared with TRBD1. This CDR3 comprises 16 residues. Germline CDR1 and CDR2: KGHSH and LQKENI. V gave up 1 base and J gave up 2 bases; unmatched junction bases: 5. In DNA form, the CDR3 reads TGTGCCAGCTCACCACTTGGGACAGGGATGCAAGAGACCCAGTACTTC. Translating it yields CASSPLGTGMQETQYF.

V gene TRBV29-1 combines with J gene TRBJ2-1; TRBD1 aligns across 7 bases. Germline V gene data show CDR1 as SQVTM and CDR2 as ANQGSEA. There are 13 residues in the CDR3. V lost 8 bases and J lost 4; bases outside the gene matches: 8. In DNA, the CDR3 is TGCAGCTTCCGACAGGGTCCTTACAATGAGCAGTTCTTC. Amino acid sequence: CSFRQGPYNEQFF.

The rearrangement joins TRBV21-1 to TRBJ1-1. TRBV21-1 is a recognized pseudogene. This CDR3 region has 13 residues. The CDR3 DNA reads TGTGCCAGCAGCGGCCTAGGGACACTTGAAGCTTTCTTT. Its translation is CASSGLGTLEAFF.

The rearrangement links TRBV4-1 to TRBJ1-1; D is possibly TRBD1 (5 bases). CDR1 and CDR2 from the germline V gene are MGHRA and YSYEKL. Trimming took 3 bases from V and 1 from J, leaving 9 bases between them. CDR3 length: 14 residues. The CDR3 region has the DNA TGCGCCAGCAGCCAGGTGGACACGAACACTGAAGCTTTCTTT. Translation gives CASSQVDTNTEAFF.

The chain employs TRBV14 and TRBJ2-2; D is tentatively TRBD1 or TRBD2 (5 bases each). The CDR3 runs to 17 residues. Germline V gene data show CDR1 as SGHDN and CDR2 as FVKESK. The V gene lost 4 bases and the J gene lost 5 bases, with 20 bases spanning the gap. In DNA form, the CDR3 reads TGTGCCAGCAGCCCATACTTAGGGACCTTTTGGACCGGGGAGCTGTTTTTT. Translated, it gives CASSPYLGTFWTGELFF.

This clonotype was picked up many times. This chain joins TRBV12-3 or TRBV12-4 and TRBJ2-3, with D perhaps given as TRBD1 or TRBD2 (5 bases each). Between the trimmed V and J ends, which lost 6 bases and 6 bases, there was a span of 19 bases. This CDR3 is built from 15 residues. Written as DNA, the CDR3 is TGTGCCAGCAGCCTGGGGGACCGCGAGGGGGATACGCAGTATTTT. Amino acids: CASSLGDREGDTQYF.

A few counts support this clonotype. This chain joins TRBV3-1 and TRBJ2-7; 7 bases are a match to TRBD2. The CDR3 sequence is 16 residues long. Germline assignment: CDR1 LGHDT and CDR2 YNNKEL (reference sequence). The V segment lost 4 bases and the J segment 3 bases; nucleotides outside the gene matches: 12. CDR3 sequence (DNA): TGTGCCAGCAGCCTCCACCAAGCGGGAAGAAACTACGAGCAGTACTTC. It specifies CASSLHQAGRNYEQYF.

This sequence joins TRBV18 and TRBJ2-7; D is possibly TRBD2 (6 bases). Germline V gene data show CDR1 as KGHSH and CDR2 as LQKENI. CDR3 length: 13 amino acids. Trimming left V 2 bases short and J 4 bases short, with 9 bases between. Here the CDR3 DNA reads TGTGCCAGCTCACCAGGAGGGCTTTACGAGCAGTACGTC. Protein sequence: CASSPGGLYEQYV.

The J gene is TRBJ2-1, the V gene TRBV6-1; 15 positions match TRBD2. The V gene's germline CDR1 is MNHNS and CDR2 SASEGT. V shed 5 bases, J shed 8 bases, and the junction held 7 bases outside the gene matches. The CDR3 spans 16 residues. For the CDR3, the DNA is TGTGCCAGCAGTCCCGGACTAGCGGGAGGGGTCGATGAGCAGTTCTTC. Amino acids: CASSPGLAGGVDEQFF.

The sample holds a few counts of this clonotype. V and J are TRBV10-3 and TRBJ2-1; 12 nucleotides match TRBD2. V was pared by 3 bases and J by 8 bases, with 5 bases of the junction left unmatched. The germline gives CDR1 ENHRY, CDR2 SYGVKD. The CDR3 loop spans 15 amino acids. CDR3 amino acids: CAISDPGLAGDEQFF. As DNA, the CDR3 is TGTGCCATCAGTGACCCGGGACTAGCGGGCGATGAGCAGTTCTTC.

The chain is built from TRBV20-1 and TRBJ2-4, with 12 bases lining up with TRBD2. After removal of 0 bases from V and 8 bases from J, the junction contained 5 bases not matched to a gene. Germline-derived CDR1 and CDR2 are DFQATT and SNEGSKA (reference sequence). CDR3 length equals 15 residues. The CDR3 here is CSARDPSGRGDIQYF. In DNA, the CDR3 is TGCAGTGCTAGAGATCCTAGCGGGAGGGGGGACATTCAGTACTTC.

CDR3 nucleotides: TGTGCCAGCAGCCTGCGGACAGGGTCCAAAAACATTCAGTACTTC. Protein product: CASSLRTGSKNIQYF. This rearrangement joins TRBV3-1 to TRBJ2-4, with TRBD1 matching over 8 bases. V shed 4 bases and J 2 bases; nucleotides not matched to a gene: 4. The CDR3 is 15 amino acids. Germline CDR1 LGHDT, CDR2 YNNKEL (reference sequence).

V is TRBV18 and J is TRBJ2-7; no firm D call. This CDR3 comprises 13 residues. V lost 3 bases and J lost 7, with 13 bases in between. Germline values: CDR1 KGHSH, CDR2 LQKENI. CDR3 coding DNA: TGTGCCAGCTCACCTAGGTCGCGTTGGGAGCAGTACTTC. Translated, it gives CASSPRSRWEQYF.